The 13 T cell receptor beta chains given below trace back to one sample, sequenced in a study of human T cells and chemical hapten exposure. Time point described: healthy volunteer bleed at 6 weeks. The authors extracted total RNA from unfractionated whole blood. A single record per CDR3 protein comes from TCRdb applying MiXCR to the RACE reads. The sample has 60,000 to 80,000 distinct CDR3 sequences; 6% to 7% are singletons. Sequencing used whole blood. These receptor sequences come from a female donor in good health. Some clones in this sample may be carry-over from other donors' samples.

This chain links TRBV13 with TRBJ1-1; TRBD1 matches at 7 bases. The CDR3 sequence is 16 residues long. Germline CDR1 reads PRHDT; CDR2 reads FYEKMQ (reference sequence). The junction had 6 bases not matched to a gene; V was cut back by 0 bases and J by 2 bases. The CDR3: CASSLGVGGLNTEAFF. As DNA, the CDR3 is TGTGCCAGCAGCTTAGGTGTAGGGGGCCTCAACACTGAAGCTTTCTTT.

This clonotype was observed many times. The CDR3 is CAWSGRHTEAFF. CDR3 in DNA: TGTGCCTGGAGTGGTAGGCACACTGAAGCTTTCTTT. The rearrangement joins TRBV30 to TRBJ1-1; D gene uncertain. V lost 1 base and J lost 3, with 6 bases in between. Per germline, CDR1 GTSNPN and CDR2 SVGIG (reference sequence). The CDR3 runs to 12 residues.

The sample holds many counts of this clonotype. V is TRBV3-1 and J is TRBJ2-1; D uncertain. Germline lookup yields CDR1 LGHDT and CDR2 YNNKEL (reference sequence). The CDR3 is 11 residues long. Trimming took 5 bases from V and 3 from J, leaving 2 bases between them. CDR3 in DNA: TGTGCCAGCAGCAACTACAATGAGCAGTTCTTC. It encodes CASSNYNEQFF.

This clonotype was observed at least ten times. In nucleotides, the CDR3 is TGTGCCAGCAGGGAAAGGACGGGGAACTATGGCTACACCTTC. Encoded protein: CASRERTGNYGYTF. This chain joins TRBV2 and TRBJ1-2; D remains unclear. CDR1 and CDR2 (germline): SNHLY, FYNNEI. The CDR3 totals 14 residues. V was shortened by 6 bases and J by 2 bases, with 13 bases between the two germline ends.

This clonotype was recorded at least ten times. This chain links TRBV7-2 with TRBJ2-1; tentatively, D is TRBD2 (5 bases). CDR3 length equals 15 residues. CDR1 is SGHTA, CDR2 FQGNSA, per germline. The germline V and J ends were trimmed by 6 bases and 2 bases, with 14 bases remaining between them. CDR3 DNA sequence: TGTGCCAGCAGATTTAGGGCTAGCACCTACAATGAGCAGTTCTTC. This encodes CASRFRASTYNEQFF.

This clonotype was picked up many times. At one boundary the junction diverges from the germline segment, which might be a read error. The chain uses TRBV12-3 or TRBV12-4 and TRBJ2-3; unclear D gene. The CDR3 extends over 12 amino acids. Here the CDR3 reads CASSLERDTQYF. The CDR3 DNA reads as TGTGCCAGCAGCTTAGAGCGAGATACGCAGTATTTT.

The V call is TRBV29-1, the J call TRBJ2-5; 9 bases match TRBD1. The V segment lost 6 bases and the J segment 5 bases; nucleotides outside the gene matches: 16. CDR3 size: 16 residues. The germline V gene encodes CDR1 SQVTM and CDR2 ANQGSEA. The CDR3 sequence is CSVAPGDRALSETQYF. The CDR3 DNA reads TGCAGCGTCGCCCCCGGGGACAGGGCGTTGAGTGAGACCCAGTACTTC.

This clonotype was recorded many times. The V gene is TRBV29-1, the J gene TRBJ2-1; TRBD2 matches at 13 bases. The CDR3 is 14 amino acids. The trim removed 2 bases at V and 9 bases at J, leaving 4 bases unmatched. Germline V CDR1 and CDR2: SQVTM, ANQGSEA. Written as DNA, the CDR3 is TGCAGCGTTGAAACTAGCGGGAGGGCCGGTGAGCAGTTCTTC. Its translation is CSVETSGRAGEQFF.

The V gene is TRBV30, the J gene TRBJ2-5, with TRBD2 identical over 7 bases. Germline lookup yields CDR1 GTSNPN and CDR2 SVGIG (reference sequence). The trim removed 0 bases at V and 5 bases at J, leaving 9 bases unmatched. The CDR3 loop spans 15 amino acids. The CDR3 loop is CAWSVRWGGLETQYF. The CDR3 DNA reads as TGTGCCTGGAGTGTACGGTGGGGAGGGTTGGAGACCCAGTACTTC.

This clonotype showed up many times. J is TRBJ1-6 and V is TRBV11-1, with no clear D. Germline CDR1 SGHAT, CDR2 FQDESV (reference sequence). The length of the CDR3 is 13 residues. Trimming took off 4 bases at V and 8 bases at J, with 9 bases between the two ends. The CDR3 here is CASSSGLDSPLHF. The DNA of the CDR3 is TGTGCCAGCAGCTCCGGATTGGATTCACCCCTCCACTTT. The whole variable domain, filled in from reference TRBV11-1 and TRBJ1-6, reads EAEVAQSPRYKITEKSQAVAFWCDPISGHATLYWYRQILGQGPELLVQFQDESVVDDSQLPKDRFSAERLKGVDSTLKIQPAELGDSAMYLCASSSGLDSPLHFGNGTRLTVT.

This chain joins TRBV7-8 and TRBJ2-3; a weak D match, TRBD1 (6 bases). Trimming took 5 bases from V and 1 from J, leaving 13 bases between them. The germline V gene has CDR1 SGHVS and CDR2 FQNEAQ. The CDR3 sequence is 15 residues long. The CDR3 spells CASSGGEGRTDTQYF. The CDR3 DNA reads TGTGCCAGCAGCGGGGGCGAGGGGCGCACAGATACGCAGTATTTT.

There are many counts of this clonotype. The chain recombines TRBV20-1 with TRBJ2-1; a weak D match, TRBD2 (5 bases). CDR1 is DFQATT, CDR2 SNEGSKA, per germline (reference sequence). The CDR3 runs to 11 residues. Trimming cost V 5 bases and J 8 bases, with 10 bases left between them. CDR3 loop: CSASSRDEQFF. The CDR3 nucleotides read TGCAGTGCTTCTAGCCGGGATGAGCAGTTCTTC.

The table lists this clonotype with many counts. V usage is TRBV5-5 and J usage is TRBJ2-3, with D uncertain. Germline V gives CDR1 SGHKS, CDR2 YYEKEE (reference sequence). The CDR3 consists of 13 residues. V lost 0 bases, J lost 4 bases, and 6 bases lay in between. CDR3 coding DNA: TGTGCCAGCAGCTTGGTGGTCGCAGATACGCAGTATTTT. This sequence encodes CASSLVVADTQYF.